One sample yielded the 12 T cell receptor beta chains listed below, sequenced in a study of T cells after somatic rescue of genetic block. Generated by immunoSEQ multiplex PCR, the TCRdb table keeps only in-frame clones and is missing some. The data contain approximately 100,000 clones, 70% to 90% of them singletons. The specimen sequenced was peripheral blood mononuclear cells (PBMCs). These receptor sequences come from a woman younger than 35.

This chain connects TRBV9 to TRBJ2-3; tentatively, D is TRBD2 (6 bases). V shed 7 bases and J shed 6 bases, with 21 bases lying between them. This CDR3 is built from 15 residues. Per the germline V gene, CDR1 is SGDLS and CDR2 is YYNGEE. CDR3 in amino acids: CASGGSGHQGDTQYF. The CDR3 nucleotides are TGTGCCAGCGGGGGGAGCGGACACCAAGGGGATACGCAGTATTTT.

This clone was observed once. The J gene is TRBJ2-1, the V gene TRBV4-3; the D is unclear. This CDR3 spans 14 amino acids. Trimming took 0 bases from V and 10 from J, leaving 13 bases between them. CDR1 and CDR2 from the germline V gene are LGHNA and YSLEER. The CDR3 loop reads CASSQEENLGEQFF. CDR3 in DNA: TGCGCCAGCAGCCAAGAGGAAAACCTCGGGGAGCAGTTCTTC.

The V and J genes are TRBV27 and TRBJ2-7; the match to TRBD2 covers 10 bases. V was pared by 6 bases and J by 3 bases, with 8 bases of the junction left unmatched. The CDR3 has 15 amino acids. The germline CDR1 and CDR2 sequences are MNHEY and SMNVEV (reference sequence). The CDR3 here is CASRVAGGGIYEQYF. In nucleotides, the CDR3 is TGTGCCAGCAGGGTAGCGGGAGGCGGTATCTACGAGCAGTACTTC.

V usage is TRBV27 and J usage is TRBJ1-2; unclear D gene. The CDR3 runs to 15 residues. Per the germline V gene, CDR1 is MNHEY and CDR2 is SMNVEV (reference sequence). V was cut by 0 bases and J by 4 bases, with 12 bases left in between. The CDR3 reads CASSLSQDSFYGYTF. DNA for the CDR3: TGTGCCAGCAGTTTATCTCAGGATTCCTTCTATGGCTACACCTTC.

The rearrangement links TRBV7-3 to TRBJ2-3; 10 nucleotides line up with TRBD2. Per the germline V gene, CDR1 is SGHTA and CDR2 is FQGTGA. The ends lost 5 bases at V and 6 bases at J; junction bases unmatched: 8. This CDR3 has 15 amino acids. CDR3 nucleotides: TGTGCCAGCAGCCCTCGGGGACTAGCGACGGATACGCAGTATTTT. This encodes CASSPRGLATDTQYF.

The chain joins TRBV11-2 to TRBJ1-1, with TRBD1 identical over 9 bases. The V segment lost 1 base and the J segment 6 bases; nucleotides outside the gene matches: 3. CDR1 SGHAT and CDR2 FQNNGV come from the germline V gene. This CDR3 spans 14 amino acids. The CDR3 sequence is CASSLVGQGSEAFF. CDR3 bases: TGTGCCAGCAGCTTAGTGGGACAGGGCTCTGAAGCTTTCTTT.

CDR3 nucleotides: TGCGCCAGCAGCCCCCAGGGCCCCCGGGACGGACATAGCACAGATACGCAGTATTTT. Translation gives CASSPQGPRDGHSTDTQYF. The rearrangement joins TRBV4-1 to TRBJ2-3, with D possibly called TRBD1 or TRBD2 (5 bases each). The ends were cut back, 4 bases at V and 0 bases at J, with 23 bases in the middle. The germline V gene has CDR1 MGHRA and CDR2 YSYEKL. This CDR3 is built from 19 residues.

This clone was counted only a few times. The chain recombines TRBV6-1 with TRBJ2-1; D perhaps matches TRBD2 (5 bases). The CDR3 covers 14 residues. Germline loops: CDR1 MNHNS, CDR2 SASEGT. V was trimmed by 2 bases and J by 0 bases, leaving 5 bases between them. The CDR3 spells CASSESGSYNEQFF. CDR3 nucleotide sequence: TGTGCCAGCAGTGAAAGCGGCTCCTACAATGAGCAGTTCTTC.

This chain connects TRBV5-4 to TRBJ2-1, with 7 bases aligning to TRBD1. The CDR3 sequence is 15 residues long. The V gene end was trimmed by 3 bases and the J gene end by 5 bases; junction bases not matched to a gene: 8. Germline values: CDR1 SGHNT, CDR2 YYREEE (reference sequence). Here the CDR3 reads CASSSAGTVNNEQFF. Written as DNA, the CDR3 is TGTGCCAGCAGCTCGGCCGGGACAGTCAACAATGAGCAGTTCTTC.

The chain links TRBV30 to TRBJ2-2; no firm D call. Germline V lookup: CDR1 GTSNPN, CDR2 SVGIG (reference sequence). Trimming took off 5 bases at V and 3 bases at J, with 10 bases between the two ends. The CDR3 is 13 amino acids. CDR3 bases: TGTGCCTGGGTCCCCCCGTACACCGGGGAGCTGTTTTTT. Its translation: CAWVPPYTGELFF.

This sequence joins TRBV2 and TRBJ1-1, with D tentatively TRBD1 (5 bases). CDR3 length equals 15 residues. Germline CDR1 and CDR2: SNHLY and FYNNEI. V was cut by 1 base and J by 1 base, with 10 bases left in between. The CDR3: CASSEVRGENTEAFF. The CDR3 nucleotides read TGTGCCAGCAGTGAAGTTCGGGGGGAGAACACTGAAGCTTTCTTT.

The V gene is TRBV12-5, the J gene TRBJ2-3, with 10 bases matching TRBD2. With V trimmed by 10 bases and J by 1 base, 11 bases remained unmatched. The CDR3 covers 16 residues. In germline, CDR1 is LGHNT, CDR2 FRNRAP. In nucleotides, the CDR3 is TGTGCTACCCCCCGCCCGGGACTAGCGCGCACAGATACGCAGTATTTT. This sequence encodes CATPRPGLARTDTQYF.